Listed below are T cell receptor beta chains from one sample, sequenced in a study of shared clonotypes between healthy human individuals. Data came from immunoSEQ multiplex PCR; TCRdb stores just in-frame clones and leaves some out. The table shows 1.6 million or so clones, with around 97% occurring only once. The sequencing sample was made of naive CD4+ T cells sorted from blood. The receptors were gathered from a man aged 25-45 years in good health. The CDR3 runs from the conserved cysteine through the conserved F or W. D genes are given only for firm matches. Clone size is not always given. Where it is, it says once, few, many or a class for expanded clones.

v_gene,abundance,len,j_gene,d_gene,CDR3aa,CDR3nt
TRBV5-4,.,15,TRBJ1-4,TRBD1,CASSSGQGEGEKLFF,TGTGCCAGCAGCTCCGGGCAGGGGGAGGGTGAAAAACTGTTTTTT
TRBV25-1,.,13,TRBJ2-7,.,CASAGTSSYEQYF,TGTGCCAGCGCTGGCACTAGCTCCTACGAGCAGTACTTC
TRBV20-1,.,11,TRBJ1-4,.,CSAGTLEKLFF,TGCAGTGCAGGGACCTTGGAAAAACTGTTTTTT
TRBV5-4,.,15,TRBJ1-4,.,CASGDIQGDHEKLFF,TGTGCCAGCGGAGACATACAGGGAGATCATGAAAAACTGTTTTTT
TRBV29-1,once,13,TRBJ2-7,TRBD1,CSPKRQGACEQYF,TGCAGCCCCAAGCGGCAGGGGGCTTGCGAGCAGTACTTC
TRBV6-5,.,14,TRBJ2-1,.,CASSYSYSRNEQFF,TGTGCCAGCAGTTACTCCTATTCCAGGAATGAGCAGTTCTTC
TRBV9,once,19,TRBJ2-7,TRBD2,CASSARPGGAGEAVYEQYF,TGTGCCAGCAGCGCCCGACCTGGGGGAGCGGGAGAGGCGGTCTACGAGCAGTACTTC
TRBV29-1,.,15,TRBJ1-5,.,CSVLVGGDRNQPQHF,TGCAGCGTCCTCGTCGGAGGGGACCGCAATCAGCCCCAGCATTTT
TRBV14,once,14,TRBJ2-1,.,CASSQVRAASEQFF,TGTGCCAGCAGCCAAGTCAGGGCAGCGTCTGAGCAGTTCTTC
TRBV30,once,18,TRBJ2-3,TRBD1,CAWSQGQSVISSTDTQYF,TGTGCCTGGAGTCAGGGACAGTCAGTAATTTCTAGCACAGATACGCAGTATTTT
TRBV5-8,once,13,TRBJ1-4,.,CASSLAGLEKLFF,TGTGCCAGCAGCTTGGCAGGGCTTGAAAAACTGTTTTTT
TRBV6-6,.,15,TRBJ2-3,TRBD1,CASSRTGGGTDTQYF,TGTGCCAGCAGCAGGACAGGGGGCGGCACAGATACGCAGTATTTT
TRBV18,.,15,TRBJ2-7,TRBD2,CASSLGLADTYEQYF,TGTGCCAGCTCACTAGGACTAGCGGATACCTACGAGCAGTACTTC
TRBV6-6,once,14,TRBJ2-5,.,CASSFQGDQETQYF,TGTGCCAGCTCATTCCAGGGAGACCAAGAGACCCAGTACTTC
TRBV6-1,.,15,TRBJ2-3,TRBD1,CASSADRASTDTQYF,TGTGCCAGCAGTGCCGACAGGGCAAGCACAGATACGCAGTATTTT
TRBV27,.,12,TRBJ2-2,.,CASNLYTGELFF,TGTGCCAGCAACCTCTACACCGGGGAGCTGTTTTTT
TRBV2,.,14,TRBJ1-2,.,CASSEGLTGSGYTF,TGTGCCAGCAGTGAGGGTCTCACGGGGAGTGGCTACACCTTC
TRBV7-2,.,14,TRBJ2-7,.,CASSSRRFFSEQYF,TGTGCCAGCAGCTCCCGTAGATTTTTCTCCGAGCAGTACTTC
TRBV7-3,.,13,TRBJ2-5,.,CASSRGNAETQYF,TGTGCCAGCAGCCGTGGGAATGCGGAGACCCAGTACTTC
TRBV4-3,once,15,TRBJ1-2,.,CASSQEVRQNYGYTF,TGCGCCAGCAGCCAAGAAGTCAGACAAAACTATGGCTACACCTTC
TRBV28,.,21,TRBJ2-2,.,CASSLLGWQTKLLTNTGELFF,TGTGCCAGCAGTTTATTAGGTTGGCAGACAAAACTCCTCACGAACACCGGGGAGCTGTTTTTT
TRBV28,once,14,TRBJ1-5,.,CASSFRGGGQPQHF,TGTGCCAGCAGTTTTCGGGGTGGCGGTCAGCCCCAGCATTTT
TRBV4-3,.,17,TRBJ2-3,.,CASSQVKGEGGADTQYF,TGCGCCAGCAGCCAAGTAAAGGGGGAGGGGGGCGCAGATACGCAGTATTTT
TRBV10-2,.,13,TRBJ1-1,.,CASSGGQNTEAFF,TGCGCCAGCAGTGGGGGACAGAACACTGAAGCTTTCTTT
TRBV19,.,14,TRBJ2-7,.,CASSIPGSSYEQYF,TGTGCCAGTAGTATACCCGGGTCCTCCTACGAGCAGTACTTC
TRBV7-2,.,14,TRBJ2-5,.,CASSSNGFQETQYF,TGTGCCAGCAGCTCAAACGGATTCCAAGAGACCCAGTACTTC
TRBV6-5,.,16,TRBJ2-1,.,CASSYSSGTGHNEQFF,TGTGCCAGCAGTTACAGTAGCGGGACAGGTCACAATGAGCAGTTCTTC
TRBV13,.,16,TRBJ1-2,.,CASSLGGPRGDYGYTF,TGTGCCAGCAGCTTAGGGGGGCCCCGGGGGGACTATGGCTACACCTTC
TRBV7-7,.,15,TRBJ1-3,TRBD1,CASSHGTGAGNTIYF,TGTGCTAGCAGCCACGGGACAGGGGCTGGAAACACCATATATTTT
TRBV6-1,few,14,TRBJ2-7,.,CASSEERFTYEQYF,TGTGCCAGCAGTGAAGAGCGGTTCACCTACGAGCAGTACTTC
TRBV7-9,.,15,TRBJ1-4,.,CASSLAGSTNEKLFF,TGTGCCAGCAGCTTAGCGGGGAGTACTAATGAAAAACTGTTTTTT
TRBV5-4,.,15,TRBJ2-3,TRBD2,CASSKGGGQADTQYF,TGTGCCAGCAGCAAAGGCGGGGGTCAGGCAGATACGCAGTATTTT
TRBV9,once,14,TRBJ2-2,TRBD1,CASRGTALTGELFF,TGTGCTAGCAGGGGGACAGCTCTCACCGGGGAGCTGTTTTTT
TRBV2,.,17,TRBJ2-1,TRBD2,CASSEARLAGSYNEQFF,TGTGCCAGCAGTGAAGCCCGACTAGCGGGGTCCTACAATGAGCAGTTCTTC
TRBV28,.,15,TRBJ2-7,TRBD2,CASSSSLASIYEQYF,TGTGCCAGCAGTTCCTCACTAGCGAGCATCTACGAGCAGTACTTC